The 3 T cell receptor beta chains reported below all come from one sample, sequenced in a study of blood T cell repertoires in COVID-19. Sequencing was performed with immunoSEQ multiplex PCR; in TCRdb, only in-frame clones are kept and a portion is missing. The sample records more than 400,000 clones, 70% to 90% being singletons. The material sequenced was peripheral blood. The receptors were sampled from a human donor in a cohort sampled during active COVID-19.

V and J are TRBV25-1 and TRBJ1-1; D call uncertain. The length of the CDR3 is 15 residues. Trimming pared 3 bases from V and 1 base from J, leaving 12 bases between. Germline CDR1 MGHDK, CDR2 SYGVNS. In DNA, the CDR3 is TGTGCCAGCAGTGAGGTTTCGACTCGGAACACTGAAGCTTTCTTT. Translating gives CASSEVSTRNTEAFF.

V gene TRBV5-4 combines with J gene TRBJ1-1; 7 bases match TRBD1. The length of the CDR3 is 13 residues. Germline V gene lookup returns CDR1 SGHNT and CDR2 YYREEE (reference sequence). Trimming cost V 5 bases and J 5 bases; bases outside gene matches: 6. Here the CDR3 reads CASRPQGTTEAFF. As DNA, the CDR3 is TGTGCCAGCAGACCACAGGGGACAACTGAAGCTTTCTTT.

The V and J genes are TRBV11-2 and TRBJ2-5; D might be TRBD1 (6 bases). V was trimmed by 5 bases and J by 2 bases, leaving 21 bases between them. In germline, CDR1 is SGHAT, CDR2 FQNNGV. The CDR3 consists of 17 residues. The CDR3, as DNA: TGTGCCAGCAGCGTCGAGCAAGGGGACATTCGACAAGAGACCCAGTACTTC. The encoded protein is CASSVEQGDIRQETQYF.